This T cell receptor beta chain was retrieved from a study of blood T cell repertoires in COVID-19. Across the whole study: The cDNA or gDNA used as material had been derived from T cells, B-cell-depleted T cells, or PBMCs.

Looked up from germline, CDR1 is SGHTA and CDR2 is FQGNSA. The CDR3 sequence is 15 residues long. V lost 0 bases and J lost 4, with 10 bases in between. TCRdb's table, derived via immunoSEQ multiplex PCR, lists solely in-frame clones and lacks some. The sample has a few hundred thousand clones; more than 75% are singletons. This receptor was identified in a human donor in a cohort sampled during active COVID-19. Material for sequencing was peripheral blood. The chain uses TRBV7-2 and TRBJ1-5; D uncertain. CDR3: CASSLARPANQPQHF. CDR3 bases: TGTGCCAGCAGCTTAGCGAGGCCTGCGAATCAGCCCCAGCATTTT.